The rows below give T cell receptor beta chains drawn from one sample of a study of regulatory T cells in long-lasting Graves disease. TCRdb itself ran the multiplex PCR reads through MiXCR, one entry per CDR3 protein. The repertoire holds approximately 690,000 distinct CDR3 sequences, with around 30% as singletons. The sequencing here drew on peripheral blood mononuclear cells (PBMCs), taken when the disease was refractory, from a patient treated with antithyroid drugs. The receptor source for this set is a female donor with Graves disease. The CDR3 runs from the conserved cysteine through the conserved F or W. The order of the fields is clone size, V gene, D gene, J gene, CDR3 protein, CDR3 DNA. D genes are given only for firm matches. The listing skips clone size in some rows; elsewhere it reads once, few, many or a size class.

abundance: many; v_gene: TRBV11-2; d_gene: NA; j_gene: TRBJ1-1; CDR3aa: CASSLGVGGAVGEAFF; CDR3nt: TGTGCCAGCAGCTTAGGTGTGGGCGGGGCCGTAGGTGAAGCTTTCTTT
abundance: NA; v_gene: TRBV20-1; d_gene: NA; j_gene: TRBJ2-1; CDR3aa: CSAASRAAYNEQFF; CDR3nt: TGCAGTGCTGCCAGCAGGGCAGCCTACAATGAGCAGTTCTTC
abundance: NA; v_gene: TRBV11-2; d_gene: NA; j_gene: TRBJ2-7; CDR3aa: CASSLVYYEQYF; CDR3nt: TGTGCCAGCAGCTTAGTATACTACGAGCAGTACTTC
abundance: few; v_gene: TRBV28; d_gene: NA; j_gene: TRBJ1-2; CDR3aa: CASSTRFDNYGYTF; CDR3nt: TGTGCCAGCAGCACCCGTTTTGATAACTATGGCTACACCTTC
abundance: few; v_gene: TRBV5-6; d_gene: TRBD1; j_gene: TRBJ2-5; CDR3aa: CASSRPRGGDRRQVLVTQYF; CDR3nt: TGTGCCAGCAGCCGGCCCAGGGGCGGGGACAGGAGGCAGGTCCTGGTGACCCAGTACTTC
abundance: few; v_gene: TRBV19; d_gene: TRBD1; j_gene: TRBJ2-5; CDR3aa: CASSMLPGGVETQYF; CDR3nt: TGTGCCAGTAGTATGTTGCCAGGGGGTGTGGAGACCCAGTACTTC
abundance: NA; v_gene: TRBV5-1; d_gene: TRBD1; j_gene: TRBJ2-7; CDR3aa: CASSLAVAWQGAEQYF; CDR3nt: TGCGCCAGCAGCTTGGCCGTGGCTTGGCAGGGGGCGGAGCAGTACTTC
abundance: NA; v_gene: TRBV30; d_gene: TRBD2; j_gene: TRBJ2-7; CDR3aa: CAWSVRRGLAGETVEQYF; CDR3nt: TGTGCCTGGAGTGTACGCAGAGGACTAGCGGGAGAAACCGTCGAGCAGTACTTC
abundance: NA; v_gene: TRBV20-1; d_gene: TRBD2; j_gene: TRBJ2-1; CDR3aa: CSARMLAGTYNEQFF; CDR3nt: TGCAGTGCTAGAATGTTAGCGGGAACCTACAATGAGCAGTTCTTC
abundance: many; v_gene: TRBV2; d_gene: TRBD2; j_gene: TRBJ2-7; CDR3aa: CASLLADVYEQYF; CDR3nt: TGTGCCAGCTTACTAGCGGACGTATACGAGCAGTACTTC
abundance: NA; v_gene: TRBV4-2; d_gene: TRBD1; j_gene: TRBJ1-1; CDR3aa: CASSQEDRARDEAFF; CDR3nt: TGTGCCAGCAGCCAAGAAGACAGGGCACGAGATGAAGCTTTCTTT
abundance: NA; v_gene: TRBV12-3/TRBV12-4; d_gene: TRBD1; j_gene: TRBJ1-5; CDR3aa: CASSYTTGGGQPQHF; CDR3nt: TGTGCCAGCAGTTACACGACAGGGGGTGGTCAGCCCCAGCATTTT
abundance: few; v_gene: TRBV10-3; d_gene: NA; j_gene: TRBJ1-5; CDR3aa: CAISTQGNQPQHF; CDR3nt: TGTGCCATCTCTACACAGGGTAATCAGCCCCAGCATTTT
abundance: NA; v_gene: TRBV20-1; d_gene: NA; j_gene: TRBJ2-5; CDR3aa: CSARDQGPTSTQYF; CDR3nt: TGCAGTGCTAGAGATCAGGGACCGACCTCGACCCAGTACTTC
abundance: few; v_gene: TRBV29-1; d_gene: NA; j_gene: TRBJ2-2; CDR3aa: CSVHRPNTGELFF; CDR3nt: TGCAGCGTCCACCGGCCTAACACCGGGGAGCTGTTTTTT
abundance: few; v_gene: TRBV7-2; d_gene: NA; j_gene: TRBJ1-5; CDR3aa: CASSLVASPDQPQHF; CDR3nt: TGTGCCAGCAGCTTAGTAGCGTCCCCAGATCAGCCCCAGCATTTT
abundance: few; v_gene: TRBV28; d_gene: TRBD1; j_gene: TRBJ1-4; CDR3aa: CASSPAAQGIREKLFF; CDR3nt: TGTGCCAGCAGCCCCGCTGCACAGGGGATAAGAGAAAAACTGTTTTTT
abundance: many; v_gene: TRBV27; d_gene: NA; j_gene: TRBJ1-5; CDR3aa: CASKVSSNQPQHF; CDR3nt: TGTGCCAGCAAAGTCTCTAGCAATCAGCCCCAGCATTTT